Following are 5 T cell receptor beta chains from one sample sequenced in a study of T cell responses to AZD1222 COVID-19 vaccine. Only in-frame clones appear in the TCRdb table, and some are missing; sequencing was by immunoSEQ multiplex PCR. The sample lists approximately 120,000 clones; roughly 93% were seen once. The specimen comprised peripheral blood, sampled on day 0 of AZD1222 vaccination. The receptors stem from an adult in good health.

Written as DNA, the CDR3 is TGTGCCAGTAGCGAGTTTCAAGAGACCCAGTACTTC. Amino acids: CASSEFQETQYF. The chain has TRBV11-2 and TRBJ2-5; D is perhaps TRBD2 (5 bases). Germline assignment: CDR1 SGHAT and CDR2 FQNNGV. V was cut by 9 bases and J by 2 bases, with 10 bases left in between. This CDR3 region has 12 residues.

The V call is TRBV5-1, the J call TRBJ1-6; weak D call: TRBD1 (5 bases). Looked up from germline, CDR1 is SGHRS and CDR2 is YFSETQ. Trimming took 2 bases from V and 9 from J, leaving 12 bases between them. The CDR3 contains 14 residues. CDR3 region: CASSLGGVGSPLHF. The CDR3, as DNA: TGCGCCAGCAGCTTAGGAGGGGTAGGTTCACCCCTCCACTTT.

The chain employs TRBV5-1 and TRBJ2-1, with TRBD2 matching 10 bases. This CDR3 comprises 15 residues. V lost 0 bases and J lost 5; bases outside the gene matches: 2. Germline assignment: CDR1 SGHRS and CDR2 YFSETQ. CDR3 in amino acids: CASSLVLAGDNEQFF. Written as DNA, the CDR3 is TGCGCCAGCAGCTTGGTGCTAGCGGGAGACAATGAGCAGTTCTTC.

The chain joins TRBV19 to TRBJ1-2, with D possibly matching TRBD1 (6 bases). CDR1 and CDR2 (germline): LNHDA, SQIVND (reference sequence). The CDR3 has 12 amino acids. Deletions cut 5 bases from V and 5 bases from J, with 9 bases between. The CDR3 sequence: CASSSGEYGYTF. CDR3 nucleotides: TGTGCCAGTAGTTCAGGGGAATATGGCTACACCTTC.

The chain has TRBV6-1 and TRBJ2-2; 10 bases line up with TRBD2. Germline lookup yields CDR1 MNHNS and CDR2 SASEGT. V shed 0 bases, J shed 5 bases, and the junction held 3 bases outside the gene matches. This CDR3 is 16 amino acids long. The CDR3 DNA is TGTGCCAGCAGTGAAGCCTGGACTAGCGGAACCGGGGAGCTGTTTTTT. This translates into CASSEAWTSGTGELFF.